Following are 17 T cell receptor beta chains from one sample sequenced in a study of patients and donors after allogeneic stem cell transplantation. One entry per CDR3 protein, called by TCRdb with MiXCR from the RT-PCR reads. The sample has approximately 140,000 distinct CDR3 sequences, approximately 37% seen once. The material sequenced was blood, either unsorted or a sorted T cell fraction (not recorded which). The receptors were gathered from a human donor who was either an allogeneic HSCT recipient or a stem cell or donor lymphocyte infusion donor (not recorded which). It is not recorded whose cells these are; they may come from a transplant donor.

This clonotype was seen a few times. The chain combines TRBV7-2 with TRBJ1-1; no definite D call. The V gene lost 3 bases and the J gene lost 10 bases, with 12 bases spanning the gap. Germline V gives CDR1 SGHTA, CDR2 FQGNSA. The CDR3 spans 12 residues. This CDR3 is CASSFVVGRAFF. CDR3 sequence (DNA): TGTGCCAGCAGCTTCGTGGTTGGGCGAGCTTTCTTT.

This chain joins TRBV7-8 and TRBJ1-1, with 7 bases fitting TRBD1. Germline V gene lookup returns CDR1 SGHVS and CDR2 FQNEAQ. V was pared by 0 bases and J by 1 base, with 8 bases of the junction left unmatched. This CDR3 has 17 amino acids. CDR3 nucleotide sequence: TGTGCCAGCAGCTTAGCCTACAGGGGATGGCGGAACACTGAAGCTTTCTTT. This gives the protein CASSLAYRGWRNTEAFF.

This clonotype was seen only a few times. The chain couples TRBV7-9 to TRBJ1-4, with D hard to call. V lost 2 bases, J lost 4 bases, and 11 bases lay in between. Germline CDR1 SEHNR, CDR2 FQNEAQ (reference sequence). The CDR3 contains 15 residues. CDR3 sequence (DNA): TGTGCCAGCAGCTTACGTGTACAGATTAATGAAAAACTGTTTTTT. This sequence encodes CASSLRVQINEKLFF.

This rearrangement joins TRBV29-1 to TRBJ1-1, with a weak D call TRBD1 (5 bases). There are 15 residues in the CDR3. Germline V gene lookup returns CDR1 SQVTM and CDR2 ANQGSEA. V lost 3 bases and J lost 0, with 14 bases in between. Here the CDR3 reads CSVDVRRGLNTEAFF. In nucleotides, the CDR3 is TGCAGCGTTGACGTTCGGAGGGGCTTGAACACTGAAGCTTTCTTT.

The chain is built from TRBV7-9 and TRBJ1-1, with D possibly TRBD1 on 5 matching bases. Germline V gene sequence: CDR1 SEHNR, CDR2 FQNEAQ (reference sequence). Trimming removed 5 bases from V and 1 base from J, with 14 bases in between. The CDR3 has 15 amino acids. The DNA of the CDR3 is TGTGCCAGCAGCAAGGGTAACACAGGGAACACTGAAGCTTTCTTT. Its protein product is CASSKGNTGNTEAFF.

Ten or more counts support this clonotype. The CDR3 loop reads CASSPSGENEKLFF. CDR3 DNA: TGTGCCAGCAGCCCATCGGGGGAAAATGAAAAACTGTTTTTT. This chain uses TRBV9 with TRBJ1-4; a weak D match, TRBD1 (5 bases). Per germline, CDR1 SGDLS and CDR2 YYNGEE. There are 14 residues in the CDR3. V was shortened by 4 bases and J by 5 bases, with 12 bases between the two germline ends.

CDR3 amino acids: CASSLVPDPVGNTEAFF. Here the CDR3 DNA reads TGCGCCAGCAGCTTGGTCCCCGACCCGGTCGGGAACACTGAAGCTTTCTTT. This chain connects TRBV5-1 to TRBJ1-1; D not certain. Germline lookup yields CDR1 SGHRS and CDR2 YFSETQ. CDR3 length equals 17 residues. Deletions cut 0 bases from V and 1 base from J, with 16 bases between.

The chain links TRBV15 to TRBJ1-1; D gene unclear. This CDR3 is built from 13 residues. Trimming took 1 base from V and 5 from J, leaving 8 bases between them. Germline CDR1 and CDR2: LNHNV and YYDKDF (reference sequence). The CDR3 sequence: CATSRVPGTEAFF. The CDR3 coding sequence is TGTGCCACCAGCAGAGTCCCGGGGACTGAAGCTTTCTTT. Together with reference TRBV15 and TRBJ1-1, the CDR3 gives the full variable domain: DAMVIQNPRYQVTQFGKPVTLSCSQTLNHNVMYWYQQKSSQAPKLLFHYYDKDFNNEADTPDNFQSRRPNTSFCFLDIRSPGLGDTAMYLCATSRVPGTEAFFGQGTRLTVV.

This chain uses TRBV5-1 with TRBJ2-4; D unclear. The CDR3 runs 16 residues. V dropped 0 bases and J dropped 0 bases, with 10 bases sitting between them. Germline values: CDR1 SGHRS, CDR2 YFSETQ. The CDR3 spells CASSLVGPLAKNIQYF. CDR3 nucleotides: TGCGCCAGCAGCTTGGTGGGTCCTCTAGCCAAAAACATTCAGTACTTC.

The V call is TRBV12-3 or TRBV12-4, the J call TRBJ2-1; possible D gene TRBD1, 5 bases. V was shortened by 5 bases and J by 6 bases, with 14 bases between the two germline ends. The CDR3 is 14 amino acids. CDR3 DNA: TGTGCCAGCAGTCCCTCGTCAGGGCTCAATGAGCAGTTCTTC. Encoded protein: CASSPSSGLNEQFF.

V gene TRBV6-6 combines with J gene TRBJ2-2; D not certain. Trimming stripped 2 bases from V and 2 bases from J, with 6 bases between. The CDR3 runs 14 residues. CDR1 and CDR2 (germline): MNHNY, SVGAGI (reference sequence). CDR3 DNA sequence: TGTGCCAGCAGTTACGACGGTAACACCGGGGAGCTGTTTTTT. As protein: CASSYDGNTGELFF.

The CDR3 spells CASSWDINTEAFF. CDR3 nucleotides: TGTGCCAGCAGCTGGGACATAAACACTGAAGCTTTCTTT. The chain has TRBV7-2 and TRBJ1-1; a weak D match, TRBD1 (6 bases). Germline CDR1 reads SGHTA; CDR2 reads FQGNSA. Trimming pared 4 bases from V and 2 bases from J, leaving 8 bases between. There are 13 residues in the CDR3.

This clonotype was recorded a few times. This chain uses TRBV29-1 with TRBJ2-5, with TRBD1 matching 7 bases. CDR1 and CDR2 (germline): SQVTM, ANQGSEA. Trimming at V came to 7 bases and at J to 1 base, leaving 6 bases not matched to a gene. The length of the CDR3 is 13 residues. The CDR3 DNA reads as TGCAGCGCCGGCGACAGGGCCCAAGAGACCCAGTACTTC. As protein: CSAGDRAQETQYF.

The chain uses TRBV28 and TRBJ1-2; 10 bases line up with TRBD1. The V and J ends lost 6 bases and 7 bases, in that order; junction bases with no gene match: 11. Germline V gene data show CDR1 as MDHEN and CDR2 as SYDVKM. The CDR3 loop spans 15 amino acids. CDR3 in DNA: TGTGCCAGCAGCACGGGGACAGGGGTTTTAGGTGGCTACACCTTC. Its protein is CASSTGTGVLGGYTF.

V gene TRBV10-3 combines with J gene TRBJ2-1; 8 bases fit TRBD2. Per germline, CDR1 ENHRY and CDR2 SYGVKD. This CDR3 is 15 amino acids long. The V gene end was trimmed by 6 bases and the J gene end by 3 bases; junction bases not matched to a gene: 7. CDR3 nucleotides: TGTGCCATCAGCCCGGTAGCGGGGAGCTACAATGAGCAGTTCTTC. It codes for CAISPVAGSYNEQFF.

V and J are TRBV6-1 and TRBJ2-5; D not resolved. V lost 2 bases and J lost 5, with 12 bases in between. The CDR3 is 14 residues long. Germline CDR1 and CDR2: MNHNS and SASEGT. In DNA form, the CDR3 reads TGTGCCAGCAGTGAAACGGATAAGAGGGAGACCCAGTACTTC. It specifies CASSETDKRETQYF.

The V gene is TRBV18, the J gene TRBJ1-1; 9 bases line up with TRBD1. From germline, CDR1 is KGHSH and CDR2 LQKENI. The junction had 6 bases not matched to a gene; V was cut back by 6 bases and J by 4 bases. The length of the CDR3 is 14 residues. This CDR3 reads CASSQGQGGTEAFF. CDR3 nucleotides: TGTGCCAGCTCTCAGGGACAGGGAGGCACTGAAGCTTTCTTT.